The 4 T cell receptor beta chains given below trace back to one sample, sequenced in a study of spatial heterogeneity in lung cancer. TCRdb analysed the 5' RACE reads with MiXCR anew, one entry per CDR3 protein. The table has 20,000 to 25,000 distinct CDR3 sequences, about a sixth seen once. Study results and caveats: Tumors with more nonsynonymous mutations had more expanded intratumoral alpha and beta TCRs.

No cognate antigen is known for these TCRs. The time point is: sample taken at primary tumor resection. The sequencing here drew on lung tumor tissue, taken at surgery. These receptors were taken from a female donor with early-stage non-small cell lung cancer.

This chain connects TRBV5-1 to TRBJ2-2; D ambiguous. The CDR3 runs to 13 residues. Deletions cut 8 bases from V and 6 bases from J, with 14 bases between. Per germline, CDR1 SGHRS and CDR2 YFSETQ. The CDR3 sequence is CARSANHPGELFF. The CDR3 DNA reads as TGCGCCAGAAGCGCCAATCACCCCGGGGAGCTGTTTTTT.

This clonotype was detected a few times. This chain links TRBV2 with TRBJ2-7; D is possibly TRBD1 or TRBD2 (5 bases each). Germline V gene data show CDR1 as SNHLY and CDR2 as FYNNEI. The CDR3 contains 15 residues. V shed 1 base and J shed 2 bases, with 12 bases lying between them. The CDR3 loop reads CASSEGGPGPYEQYF. CDR3 coding DNA: TGTGCCAGCAGTGAAGGAGGCCCGGGGCCCTACGAGCAGTACTTC.

Judged by abundance, this clonotype is medium-sized (0.01 to 0.1%). This chain joins TRBV29-1 and TRBJ1-1, with a tentative D call TRBD1 (5 bases). The CDR3 is 14 residues long. V gave up 7 bases and J gave up 3 bases, with 18 bases separating them. Germline V gene lookup returns CDR1 SQVTM and CDR2 ANQGSEA. The CDR3 loop reads CSAGLGGGDTEAFF. The CDR3, as DNA: TGCAGCGCCGGGCTGGGGGGTGGGGACACTGAAGCTTTCTTT.

The sample holds many counts of this clonotype. The chain couples TRBV7-2 to TRBJ2-3; D may be TRBD2 (5 bases). CDR1 and CDR2 from the germline V gene are SGHTA and FQGNSA. Trimming shortened V by 1 base and J by 4 bases, and 12 bases separated the two germline ends. The CDR3 totals 15 residues. CDR3 loop: CASSLGGPSPDTQYF. The DNA of the CDR3 is TGTGCCAGCAGCTTAGGCGGGCCATCCCCAGATACGCAGTATTTT.